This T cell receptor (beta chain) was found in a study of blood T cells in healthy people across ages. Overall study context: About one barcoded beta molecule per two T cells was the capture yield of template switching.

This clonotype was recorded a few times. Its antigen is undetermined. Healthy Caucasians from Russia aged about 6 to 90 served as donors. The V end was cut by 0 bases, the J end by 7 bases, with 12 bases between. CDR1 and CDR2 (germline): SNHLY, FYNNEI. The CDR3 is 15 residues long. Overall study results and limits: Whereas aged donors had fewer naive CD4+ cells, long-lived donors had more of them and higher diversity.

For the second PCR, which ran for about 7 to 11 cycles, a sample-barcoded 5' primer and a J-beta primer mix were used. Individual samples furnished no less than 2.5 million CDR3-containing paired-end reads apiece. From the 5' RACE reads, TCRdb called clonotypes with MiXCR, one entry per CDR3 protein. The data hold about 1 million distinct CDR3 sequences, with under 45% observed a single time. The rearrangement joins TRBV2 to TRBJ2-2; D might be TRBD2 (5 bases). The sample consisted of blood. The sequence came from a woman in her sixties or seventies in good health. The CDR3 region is CASSEAQGSVGELFF. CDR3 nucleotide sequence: TGTGCCAGCAGTGAAGCACAAGGGAGCGTCGGGGAGCTGTTTTTT.